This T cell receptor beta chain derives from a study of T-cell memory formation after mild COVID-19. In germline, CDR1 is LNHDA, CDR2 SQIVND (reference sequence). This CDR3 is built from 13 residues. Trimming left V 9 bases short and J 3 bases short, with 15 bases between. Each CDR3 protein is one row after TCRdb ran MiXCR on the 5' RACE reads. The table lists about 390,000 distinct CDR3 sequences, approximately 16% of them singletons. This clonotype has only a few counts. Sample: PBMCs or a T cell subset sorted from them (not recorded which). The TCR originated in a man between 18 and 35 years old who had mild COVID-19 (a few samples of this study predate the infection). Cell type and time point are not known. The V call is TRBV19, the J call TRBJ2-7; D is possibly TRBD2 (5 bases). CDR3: CASGFGRGYEQYF. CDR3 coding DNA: TGTGCCAGCGGGTTTGGGAGAGGCTACGAGCAGTACTTC. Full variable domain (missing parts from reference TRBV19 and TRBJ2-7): DGGITQSPKYLFRKEGQNVTLSCEQNLNHDAMYWYRQDPGQGLRLIYYSQIVNDFQKGDIAEGYSVSREKKESFPLTVTSAQKNPTAFYLCASGFGRGYEQYFGPGTRLTVT.